This T cell receptor beta chain is drawn from a study of blood T cell repertoires in COVID-19. Study in general: Collection of acute and convalescent COVID-19 samples took place in the United States, Italy and Spain. T cells, B-cell-depleted T cells, or PBMCs provided the cDNA or gDNA that served as material.

CDR1 is SNHLY and CDR2 is FYNNEI in the germline V gene. The V end lost 6 bases, the J end lost 5 bases, and 13 bases lay between the germline ends. There are 13 residues in the CDR3. Clones were sequenced by immunoSEQ multiplex PCR, and TCRdb holds only the in-frame ones, with some missing. The sample records roughly 120,000 clones, 75% to 90% being singletons. The rearrangement links TRBV2 to TRBJ1-1, with a possible D match to TRBD1 (5 bases). The specimen was peripheral blood. The receptor was isolated from a man in his 70s with active or convalescent COVID-19. Here the CDR3 DNA reads TGTGCCAGCAGGAGGGAGGGGCGGACTGAAGCTTTCTTT. Its translation: CASRREGRTEAFF.